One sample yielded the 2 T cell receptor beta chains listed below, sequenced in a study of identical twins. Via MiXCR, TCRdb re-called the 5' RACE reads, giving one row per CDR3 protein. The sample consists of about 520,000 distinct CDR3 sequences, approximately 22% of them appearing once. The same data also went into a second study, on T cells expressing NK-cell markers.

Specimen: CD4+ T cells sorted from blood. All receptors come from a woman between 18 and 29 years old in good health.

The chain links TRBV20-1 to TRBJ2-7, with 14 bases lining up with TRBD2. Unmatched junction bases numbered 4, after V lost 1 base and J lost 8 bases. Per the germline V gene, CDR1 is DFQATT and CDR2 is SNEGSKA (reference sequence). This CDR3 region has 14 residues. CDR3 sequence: CSARVRLAGGKQYF. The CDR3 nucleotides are TGCAGTGCTAGAGTTCGACTAGCGGGAGGGAAGCAGTACTTC.

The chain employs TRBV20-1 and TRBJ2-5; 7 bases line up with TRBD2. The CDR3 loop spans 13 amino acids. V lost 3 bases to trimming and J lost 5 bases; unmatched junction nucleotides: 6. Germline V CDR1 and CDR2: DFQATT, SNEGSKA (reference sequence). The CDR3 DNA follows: TGCAGTGCTAGGGATAGCGGGTGGGAGACCCAGTACTTC. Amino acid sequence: CSARDSGWETQYF.